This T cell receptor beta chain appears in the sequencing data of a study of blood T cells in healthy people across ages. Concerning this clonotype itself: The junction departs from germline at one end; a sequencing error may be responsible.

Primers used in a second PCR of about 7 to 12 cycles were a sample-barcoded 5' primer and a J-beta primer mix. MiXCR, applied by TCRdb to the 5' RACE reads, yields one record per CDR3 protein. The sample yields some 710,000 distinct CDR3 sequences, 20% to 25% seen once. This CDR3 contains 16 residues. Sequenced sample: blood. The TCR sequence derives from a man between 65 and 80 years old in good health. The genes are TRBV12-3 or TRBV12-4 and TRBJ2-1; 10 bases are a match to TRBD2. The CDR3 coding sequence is TGTGCCAGCAGCTTAGTCACTAGCGGGGATTACAATGAGCAGCTCTTC. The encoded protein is CASSLVTSGDYNEQLF.